Listed here are 27 T cell receptor beta chains from one sample, sequenced in a study of blood T cell repertoires in COVID-19. Assay: immunoSEQ multiplex PCR; the TCRdb copy retains only in-frame clones and omits some. The sample lists 150,000 to 200,000 clones, around 84% seen once, with about 15% in the top ten. The material sequenced was peripheral blood. The receptors come from a woman in her 70s with COVID-19, enrolled during active disease.

This chain uses TRBV7-9 with TRBJ2-3, with D uncertain. V was trimmed by 9 bases and J by 2 bases, leaving 15 bases between them. CDR3 length: 14 residues. CDR1 SEHNR and CDR2 FQNEAQ come from the germline V gene (reference sequence). CDR3 region: CASTTPLATDTQYF. The CDR3 nucleotides read TGTGCCAGTACTACCCCTCTCGCCACAGATACGCAGTATTTT.

This clone was seen a few times. The chain links TRBV29-1 to TRBJ2-7, with TRBD1 matching 10 bases. Trimming cost V 2 bases and J 6 bases; bases outside gene matches: 7. Germline lookup yields CDR1 SQVTM and CDR2 ANQGSEA. The CDR3 covers 14 residues. The chain's CDR3 is CSVEKGQGTGEQYF. CDR3 bases: TGCAGCGTTGAAAAGGGACAGGGGACGGGCGAGCAGTACTTC.

The rearrangement joins TRBV2 to TRBJ1-2; D call uncertain. The CDR3 is 12 residues long. The V end lost 6 bases, the J end lost 12 bases, and 17 bases lay between the germline ends. Germline CDR1 SNHLY, CDR2 FYNNEI. The CDR3 sequence: CASSDRLGEDTF. Here the CDR3 DNA reads TGTGCCAGCAGCGACCGGCTCGGGGAGGACACCTTC.

The genes are TRBV27 and TRBJ1-5, with 7 bases aligning to TRBD1. The CDR3 sequence is 12 residues long. Trimming cost V 6 bases and J 5 bases; bases outside gene matches: 1. Per germline, CDR1 MNHEY and CDR2 SMNVEV (reference sequence). The CDR3 nucleotides are TGTGCCAGCAGAACAGGGGATCAGCCCCAGCATTTT. Amino acids: CASRTGDQPQHF.

The rearrangement joins TRBV7-9 to TRBJ1-2; unclear D gene. The germline V gene has CDR1 SEHNR and CDR2 FQNEAQ (reference sequence). Trimming removed 5 bases at V and 8 bases at J, with 15 bases between. The CDR3 covers 13 residues. DNA for the CDR3: TGTGCCAGCAGCCCAGAGGTTCTAAAAGGCTACACCTTC. It encodes CASSPEVLKGYTF.

The V and J genes are TRBV19 and TRBJ2-3, with TRBD2 identical over 11 bases. V shed 8 bases, J shed 0 bases, and the junction held 4 bases outside the gene matches. The CDR3 is 15 residues long. Germline V gives CDR1 LNHDA, CDR2 SQIVND (reference sequence). The CDR3 DNA sequence: TGTGCCAGTGCTCGACTAGCGGGAAGCACAGATACGCAGTATTTT. Protein product: CASARLAGSTDTQYF.

The genes are TRBV30 and TRBJ2-1; D is ambiguous. Trimming left V 0 bases short and J 5 bases short, with 8 bases between. This CDR3 spans 13 amino acids. Germline CDR1 is GTSNPN and CDR2 is SVGIG (reference sequence). CDR3 bases: TGTGCCTGGAGTGTACGATCGGACAATGAGCAGTTCTTC. Protein product: CAWSVRSDNEQFF. The entire variable domain, with the rest obtained from reference TRBV30 and TRBJ2-1, is as follows: SQTIHQWPATLVQPVGSPLSLECTVEGTSNPNLYWYRQAAGRGLQLLFYSVGIGQISSEVPQNLSASRPQDRQFILSSKKLLLSDSGFYLCAWSVRSDNEQFFGPGTRLTVL.

Worth noting for this clone: Sequence at one end of the junction differs from germline and may be a read error. The J gene is TRBJ2-3, the V gene TRBV18; unclear D gene. Germline V gives CDR1 KGHSH, CDR2 LQKENI. The CDR3 has 14 amino acids. In DNA, the CDR3 is TGTGCCAGCTCGCCACAGACTAGCACAGATACGCAGTATTTT. Translated: CASSPQTSTDTQYF.

V and J are TRBV27 and TRBJ1-5; TRBD1 aligns across 7 bases. Germline V gene lookup returns CDR1 MNHEY and CDR2 SMNVEV (reference sequence). The CDR3 length is 14 residues. V gave up 5 bases and J gave up 4 bases; unmatched junction bases: 5. The CDR3 DNA reads as TGTGCCAGCAGTCCATACAGGGGAAATCAGCCCCAGCATTTT. Residues: CASSPYRGNQPQHF.

V is TRBV30 and J is TRBJ1-1; TRBD1 might be the D (5 bases). Trimming pared 2 bases from V and 9 bases from J, leaving 10 bases between. Germline CDR1 and CDR2: GTSNPN and SVGIG (reference sequence). The CDR3 sequence is 11 residues long. The CDR3 sequence: CAWSQGRKAFF. CDR3 DNA sequence: TGTGCCTGGAGTCAGGGCCGGAAAGCTTTCTTT.

This clone has a single count. The rearrangement joins TRBV6-5 to TRBJ1-5; 9 positions agree with TRBD1. The germline CDR1 and CDR2 sequences are MNHEY and SVGAGI. After removal of 4 bases from V and 7 bases from J, the junction contained 8 bases not matched to a gene. CDR3 length: 15 residues. DNA for the CDR3: TGTGCCAGCAGTTCTACAGGGGGCGCAAACCAGCCCCAGCATTTT. It is translated as CASSSTGGANQPQHF.

The chain recombines TRBV27 with TRBJ2-2; 12 bases agree with TRBD2. Germline-derived CDR1 and CDR2 are MNHEY and SMNVEV (reference sequence). This CDR3 is built from 16 residues. J was trimmed by 6 bases and V by 1 base; bases with no gene match: 3. The CDR3 is CASSLFPSGRAGELFF. In DNA, the CDR3 is TGTGCCAGCAGTTTATTCCCTAGCGGGAGGGCCGGGGAGCTGTTTTTT.

V is TRBV28 and J is TRBJ2-4; 7 positions agree with TRBD1. V gave up 6 bases and J gave up 5 bases; unmatched junction bases: 7. The CDR3 covers 14 residues. Germline V gene sequence: CDR1 MDHEN, CDR2 SYDVKM. CDR3 in amino acids: CASRAPRGQNIQYF. In DNA, the CDR3 is TGTGCCAGCAGGGCACCGAGGGGGCAAAACATTCAGTACTTC.

The chain employs TRBV18 and TRBJ1-2; D remains ambiguous. The CDR3 has 14 amino acids. Trimming removed 0 bases from V and 4 bases from J, with 9 bases in between. Germline values: CDR1 KGHSH, CDR2 LQKENI. The CDR3 DNA follows: TGTGCCAGCTCACCACCGTCGTCTCCCTATGGCTACACCTTC. Protein sequence: CASSPPSSPYGYTF.

The rearrangement uses TRBV5-1 and TRBJ1-1; no clear D. With 0 bases removed from V and 8 bases from J, the gap between germline ends came to 17 bases. Germline values: CDR1 SGHRS, CDR2 YFSETQ. CDR3 size: 15 residues. The CDR3 coding sequence is TGCGCCAGCAGCTTGGCCCCAAACAGCCCTCAGGAAGCTTTCTTT. This codes for CASSLAPNSPQEAFF.

The rearrangement links TRBV6-5 to TRBJ1-5; TRBD1 might be the D (5 bases). The CDR3 consists of 13 residues. V lost 8 bases and J 4 bases, leaving 12 bases between the germline ends. Germline CDR1 is MNHEY and CDR2 is SVGAGI. CDR3 coding DNA: TGTGCCAGCGCCCGGACACTAAATCAGCCCCAGCATTTT. Translated, it gives CASARTLNQPQHF.

This clone was picked up a small number of times. V is TRBV7-2 and J is TRBJ1-1; tentatively, D is TRBD1 (5 bases). This CDR3 is 13 amino acids long. Per the germline V gene, CDR1 is SGHTA and CDR2 is FQGNSA. V dropped 5 bases and J dropped 4 bases, with 11 bases sitting between them. CDR3 residues: CASSTQGGTEAFF. As DNA, the CDR3 is TGTGCCAGCAGCACTCAGGGTGGCACTGAAGCTTTCTTT.

The chain links TRBV3-1 (or the pseudogene TRBV3-2) to TRBJ2-7; D possibly corresponds to TRBD1 (5 bases). This CDR3 contains 14 residues. V was cut by 6 bases and J by 0 bases, with 12 bases left in between. Per the germline V gene, CDR1 is LGHDT and CDR2 is YNNKEL (reference sequence). The CDR3 sequence is CASRGPATSYEQYF. CDR3 bases: TGTGCCAGCAGGGGGCCTGCTACCTCCTACGAGCAGTACTTC.

J is TRBJ2-3 and V is TRBV20-1; 12 nucleotides agree with TRBD2. This CDR3 spans 16 amino acids. CDR1 and CDR2 from the germline V gene are DFQATT and SNEGSKA (reference sequence). With 3 bases clipped from V and 2 bases from J, the junction kept 6 bases outside the gene matches. CDR3 bases: TGCAGTGCTAGTATTAGGACTAGCGGGACCACAGATACGCAGTATTTT. It translates to CSASIRTSGTTDTQYF.

This clone was seen once. The DNA for the CDR3 is TGTGCCAGCACGATGGCAGGGAGGAATGAGCAGTTCTTC. It encodes CASTMAGRNEQFF. The V gene is TRBV27, the J gene TRBJ2-1, with D perhaps matching TRBD2 (6 bases). The length of the CDR3 is 13 residues. Germline CDR1 and CDR2: MNHEY and SMNVEV (reference sequence). The V and J ends lost 7 bases and 7 bases respectively, with 14 bases between them.

The chain uses TRBV6-6 and TRBJ2-2, with TRBD1 as a possible D gene (6 bases). CDR3 length: 13 residues. Trimming stripped 4 bases from V and 4 bases from J, with 7 bases between. Germline V CDR1 and CDR2: MNHNY, SVGAGI (reference sequence). The CDR3 reads CASSLTGTGELFF. The CDR3 DNA sequence: TGTGCCAGCAGTTTGACAGGCACCGGGGAGCTGTTTTTT.

The rearrangement uses TRBV9 and TRBJ2-4, with 11 bases aligning to TRBD2. CDR1 and CDR2 (germline): SGDLS, YYNGEE. The CDR3 runs to 17 residues. Trimming cost V 3 bases and J 3 bases; bases outside gene matches: 8. CDR3 sequence (DNA): TGTGCCAGCAGCGCAAGACCGGGACTAGCGGTCAAAAACATTCAGTACTTC. Its translation is CASSARPGLAVKNIQYF.

This clone was seen more than once but under ten times. The chain carries TRBV6-1 and TRBJ2-2; D uncertain. CDR3 length: 11 residues. Germline V gives CDR1 MNHNS, CDR2 SASEGT. V lost 3 bases and J lost 10, with 6 bases in between. The CDR3, as DNA: TGTGCCAGCAGTGAGTTTCTGGAGCTGTTTTTT. This encodes CASSEFLELFF.

This clone was seen only a few times. The chain is built from TRBV7-3 and TRBJ2-1; 9 nucleotides align to TRBD2. The V and J ends lost 6 bases and 7 bases, in that order; junction bases with no gene match: 7. CDR3 size: 14 residues. The germline CDR1 and CDR2 sequences are SGHTA and FQGTGA. The CDR3 DNA reads TGTGCCAGCAGTGTAGCGGGGGTTCGGAATGAGCAGTTCTTC. This codes for CASSVAGVRNEQFF.

The chain links TRBV3-1 (or the pseudogene TRBV3-2) to TRBJ2-2; D might be TRBD1 (6 bases). The CDR3 is 15 residues long. Germline values: CDR1 LGHDT, CDR2 YNNKEL (reference sequence). Trimming pared 6 bases from V and 1 base from J, leaving 12 bases between. In nucleotides, the CDR3 is TGTGCCAGCAGTCCCGGGACAAAGAACACCGGGGAGCTGTTTTTT. Translating it yields CASSPGTKNTGELFF.

The chain's CDR3 is CASSLRMRARSGEQFF. The CDR3 nucleotides are TGTGCCAGCAGTTTAAGAATGCGGGCGCGGTCCGGTGAGCAGTTCTTC. The J gene is TRBJ2-1, the V gene TRBV5-8, with D perhaps TRBD2 (5 bases). Germline V gene sequence: CDR1 SGHTS, CDR2 YDEGEE. The CDR3 sequence is 16 residues long. V dropped 5 bases and J dropped 9 bases, with 24 bases sitting between them.

The chain uses TRBV9 and TRBJ1-1; 10 bases line up with TRBD1. The CDR3 totals 16 residues. Germline V gene sequence: CDR1 SGDLS, CDR2 YYNGEE. Trimming took 4 bases from V and 8 from J; bases not matched to a gene: 14. The CDR3 region has the DNA TGTGCCAGCAGCCCATGGACAGGGGGTGGTTCGGGAGAAGCTTTCTTT. This encodes CASSPWTGGGSGEAFF.